This T cell receptor (beta chain) emerged from a study of shared clonotypes between healthy human individuals. Study outcomes and limitations: Limitation of the genetic and exposure-history diversity represented came from the few donors.

CDR1 MDHEN and CDR2 SYDVKM come from the germline V gene. The CDR3 spans 16 residues. Method: immunoSEQ multiplex PCR; TCRdb's copy keeps in-frame clones and lacks some. This sample has some 490,000 clones, with approximately 82% found just once. Concerning this clone itself: Its target is unknown.

The clonotype originates from a woman in her thirties or forties in good health. Some clones in this sample may be carry-over from other donors' samples. V usage is TRBV28 and J usage is TRBJ2-5, with TRBD2 identical over 9 bases. The J call is uncertain, as TRBJ2-7 better fits the DNA end. The sequenced sample consisted of PBMCs. As DNA, the CDR3 is TGTGCCAGCAGTCCAATGGGCCAGCGGGAGGACTACGAGCAGTACTTC. Encoded protein: CASSPMGQREDYEQYF.